This T cell receptor beta chain derives from a study of T cells after yellow fever vaccination. Via MiXCR, TCRdb re-called the 5' RACE reads, giving one row per CDR3 protein. The sample gives some 390,000 distinct CDR3 sequences, 6.2% of which show up once; approximately 16% is in the top ten. After removal of 4 bases from V and 7 bases from J, the junction contained 9 bases not matched to a gene. The CDR3 contains 15 residues. Germline CDR1 reads SGHAT; CDR2 reads FQNNGV. Ten or more counts support this clonotype. The chain has TRBV11-2 and TRBJ2-1; TRBD2 matches 8 bases. The clonotype comes from a man aged 25-40 years who received the YFV17D yellow fever vaccine. The specimen was PBMCs, collected 5 days after the yellow fever booster vaccination. As DNA, the CDR3 is TGTGCCAGCAGCTCCGGGGAGGTAGCGGGAAATGAGCAGTTCTTC. Translating gives CASSSGEVAGNEQFF.